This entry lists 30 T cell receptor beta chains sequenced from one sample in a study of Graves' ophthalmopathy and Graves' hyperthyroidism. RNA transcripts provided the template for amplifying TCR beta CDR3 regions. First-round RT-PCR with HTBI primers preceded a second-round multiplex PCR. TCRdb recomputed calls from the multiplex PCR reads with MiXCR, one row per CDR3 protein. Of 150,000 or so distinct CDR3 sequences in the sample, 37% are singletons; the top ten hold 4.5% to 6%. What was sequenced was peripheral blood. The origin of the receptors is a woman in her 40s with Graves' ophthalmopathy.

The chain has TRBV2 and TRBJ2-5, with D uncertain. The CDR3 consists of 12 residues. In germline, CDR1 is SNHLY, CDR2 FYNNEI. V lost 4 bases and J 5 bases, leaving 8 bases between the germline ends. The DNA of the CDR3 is TGTGCCAGCAGTGCACGTGGGGAGACCCAGTACTTC. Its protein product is CASSARGETQYF.

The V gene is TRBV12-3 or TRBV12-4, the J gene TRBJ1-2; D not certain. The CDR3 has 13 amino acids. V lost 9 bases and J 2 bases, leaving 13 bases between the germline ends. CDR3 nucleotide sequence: TGTGCCAGTTTGGGTTTTTCGAACTATGGCTACACCTTC. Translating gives CASLGFSNYGYTF.

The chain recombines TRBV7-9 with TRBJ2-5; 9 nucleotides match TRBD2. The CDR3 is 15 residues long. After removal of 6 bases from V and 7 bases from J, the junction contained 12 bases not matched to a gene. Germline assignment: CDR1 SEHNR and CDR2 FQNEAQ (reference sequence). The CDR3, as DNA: TGTGCCAGCAGTCCGGTAGCGGGAGACCCGCGGACCCAGTACTTC. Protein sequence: CASSPVAGDPRTQYF.

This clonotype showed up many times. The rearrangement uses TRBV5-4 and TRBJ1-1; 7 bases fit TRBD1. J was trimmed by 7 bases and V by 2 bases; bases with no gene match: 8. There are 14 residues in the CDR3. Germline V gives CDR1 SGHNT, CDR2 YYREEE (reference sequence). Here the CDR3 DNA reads TGTGCCAGCAGCTTTAAGGGGGCGCGAGTTGAAGCTTTCTTT. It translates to CASSFKGARVEAFF.

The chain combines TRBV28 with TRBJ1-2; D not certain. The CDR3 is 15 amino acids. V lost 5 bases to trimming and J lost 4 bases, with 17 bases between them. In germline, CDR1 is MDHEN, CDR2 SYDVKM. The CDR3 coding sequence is TGTGCCAGCAGTGTATCCTCGGCCCGGGGCTATGGCTACACCTTC. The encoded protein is CASSVSSARGYGYTF.

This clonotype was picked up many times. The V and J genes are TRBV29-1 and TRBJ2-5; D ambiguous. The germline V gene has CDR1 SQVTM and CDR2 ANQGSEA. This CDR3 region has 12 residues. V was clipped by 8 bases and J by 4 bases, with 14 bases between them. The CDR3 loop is CSKIEVGETQYF. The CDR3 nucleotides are TGCAGCAAAATCGAGGTTGGAGAGACCCAGTACTTC.

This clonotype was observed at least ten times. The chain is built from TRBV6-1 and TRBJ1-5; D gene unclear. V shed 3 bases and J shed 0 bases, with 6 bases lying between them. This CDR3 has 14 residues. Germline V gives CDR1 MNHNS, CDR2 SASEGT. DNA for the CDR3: TGTGCCAGCAGTGAGAACGGTAGCAATCAGCCCCAGCATTTT. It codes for CASSENGSNQPQHF.

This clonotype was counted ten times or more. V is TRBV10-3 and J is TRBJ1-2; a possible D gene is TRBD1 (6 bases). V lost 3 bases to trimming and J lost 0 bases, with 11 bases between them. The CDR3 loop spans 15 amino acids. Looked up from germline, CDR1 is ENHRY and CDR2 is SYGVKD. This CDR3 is CAISDPGETNYGYTF. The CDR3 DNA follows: TGTGCCATCAGTGACCCAGGGGAAACTAACTATGGCTACACCTTC.

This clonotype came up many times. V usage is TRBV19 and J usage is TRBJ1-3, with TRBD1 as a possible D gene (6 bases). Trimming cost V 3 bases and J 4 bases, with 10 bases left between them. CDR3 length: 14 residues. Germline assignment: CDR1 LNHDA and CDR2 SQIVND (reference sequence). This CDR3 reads CASSIGTPGNTIYF. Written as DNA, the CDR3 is TGTGCCAGTAGTATCGGGACACCCGGAAACACCATATATTTT.

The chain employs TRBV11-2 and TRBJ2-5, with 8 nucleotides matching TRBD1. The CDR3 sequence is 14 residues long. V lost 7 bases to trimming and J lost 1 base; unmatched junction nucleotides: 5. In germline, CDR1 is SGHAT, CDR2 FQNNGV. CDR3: CASTKTGGQETQYF. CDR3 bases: TGTGCCAGCACCAAAACAGGGGGCCAAGAGACCCAGTACTTC. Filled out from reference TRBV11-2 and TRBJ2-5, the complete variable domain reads EAGVAQSPRYKIIEKRQSVAFWCNPISGHATLYWYQQILGQGPKLLIQFQNNGVVDDSQLPKDRFSAERLKGVDSTLKIQPAKLEDSAVYLCASTKTGGQETQYFGPGTRLLVL.

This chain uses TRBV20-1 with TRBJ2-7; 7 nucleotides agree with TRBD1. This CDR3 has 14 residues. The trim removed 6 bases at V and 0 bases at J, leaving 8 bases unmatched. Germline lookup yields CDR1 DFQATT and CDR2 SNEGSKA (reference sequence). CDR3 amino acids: CSARGPDNSYEQYF. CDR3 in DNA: TGCAGTGCAAGGGGGCCAGACAACTCCTACGAGCAGTACTTC.

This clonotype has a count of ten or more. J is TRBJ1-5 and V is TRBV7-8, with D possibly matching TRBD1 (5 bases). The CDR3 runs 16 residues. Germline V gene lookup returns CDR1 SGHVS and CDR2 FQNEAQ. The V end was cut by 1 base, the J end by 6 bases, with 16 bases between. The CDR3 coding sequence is TGTGCCAGCAGCTTAGTTGAACCCCGGGGGGGTCAGCCCCAGCATTTT. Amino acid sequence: CASSLVEPRGGQPQHF.

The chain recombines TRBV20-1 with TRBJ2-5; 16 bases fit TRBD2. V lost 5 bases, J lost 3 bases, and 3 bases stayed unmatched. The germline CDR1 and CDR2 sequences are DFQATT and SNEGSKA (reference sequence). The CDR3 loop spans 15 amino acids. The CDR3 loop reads CSALGTSGGEETQYF. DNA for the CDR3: TGCAGTGCTCTCGGGACTAGCGGGGGGGAAGAGACCCAGTACTTC.

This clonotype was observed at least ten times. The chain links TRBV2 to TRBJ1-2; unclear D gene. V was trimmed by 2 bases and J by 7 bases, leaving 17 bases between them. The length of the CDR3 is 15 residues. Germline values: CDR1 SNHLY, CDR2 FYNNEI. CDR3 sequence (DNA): TGTGCCAGCAGTGAAAGTAGGACGGTCCCCTCTGGCTACACCTTC. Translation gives CASSESRTVPSGYTF.

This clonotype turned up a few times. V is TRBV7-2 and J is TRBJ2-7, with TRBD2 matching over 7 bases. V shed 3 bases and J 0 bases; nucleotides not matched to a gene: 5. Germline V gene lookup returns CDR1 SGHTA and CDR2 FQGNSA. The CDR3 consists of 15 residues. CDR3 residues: CASSFTSVDSYEQYF. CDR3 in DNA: TGTGCCAGCAGCTTCACTAGCGTGGACTCCTACGAGCAGTACTTC.

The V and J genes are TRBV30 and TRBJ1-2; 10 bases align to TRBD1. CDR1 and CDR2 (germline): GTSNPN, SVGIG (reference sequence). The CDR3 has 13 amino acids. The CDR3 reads CVTPGQGMGGYTF. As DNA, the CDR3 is TGTGTCACACCGGGACAGGGGATGGGTGGCTACACCTTC. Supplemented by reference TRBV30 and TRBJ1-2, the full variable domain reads SQTIHQWPATLVQPVGSPLSLECTVEGTSNPNLYWYRQAAGRGLQLLFYSVGIGQISSEVPQNLSASRPQDRQFILSSKKLLLSDSGFYLCVTPGQGMGGYTFGSGTRLTVV.

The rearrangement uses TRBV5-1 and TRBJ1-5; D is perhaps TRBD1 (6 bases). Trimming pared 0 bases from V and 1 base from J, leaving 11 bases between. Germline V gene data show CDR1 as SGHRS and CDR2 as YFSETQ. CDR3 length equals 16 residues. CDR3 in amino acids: CASSLEGGGSNQPQHF. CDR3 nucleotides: TGCGCCAGCAGCTTGGAGGGGGGCGGAAGCAATCAGCCCCAGCATTTT.

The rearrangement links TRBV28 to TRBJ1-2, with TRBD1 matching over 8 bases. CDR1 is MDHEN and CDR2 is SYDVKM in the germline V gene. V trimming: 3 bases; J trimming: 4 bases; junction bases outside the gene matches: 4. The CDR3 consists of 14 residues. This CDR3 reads CASSLAGGVYGYTF. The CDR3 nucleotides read TGTGCCAGCAGTTTGGCAGGGGGCGTCTATGGCTACACCTTC.

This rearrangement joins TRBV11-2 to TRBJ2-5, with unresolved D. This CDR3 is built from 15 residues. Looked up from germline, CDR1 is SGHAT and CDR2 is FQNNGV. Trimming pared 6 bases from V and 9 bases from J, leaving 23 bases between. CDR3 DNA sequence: TGTGCCAGCAGTTCTCTCGGCGGTCCCGCGAGATCCCAGTACTTC. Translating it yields CASSSLGGPARSQYF.

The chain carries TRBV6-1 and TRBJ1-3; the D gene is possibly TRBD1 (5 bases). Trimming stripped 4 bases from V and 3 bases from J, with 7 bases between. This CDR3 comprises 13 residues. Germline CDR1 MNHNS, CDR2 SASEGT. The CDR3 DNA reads TGTGCCAGCAGTGGACAGCGTGGAAACACCATATATTTT. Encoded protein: CASSGQRGNTIYF.

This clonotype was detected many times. The CDR3 is CASSLSQVLYGYTF. Written as DNA, the CDR3 is TGTGCCAGCAGTTTATCACAGGTCCTCTATGGCTACACCTTC. The V and J genes are TRBV28 and TRBJ1-2, with D possibly matching TRBD1 (5 bases). This CDR3 comprises 14 residues. V lost 1 base and J lost 4, with 10 bases in between. Germline CDR1 and CDR2: MDHEN and SYDVKM.

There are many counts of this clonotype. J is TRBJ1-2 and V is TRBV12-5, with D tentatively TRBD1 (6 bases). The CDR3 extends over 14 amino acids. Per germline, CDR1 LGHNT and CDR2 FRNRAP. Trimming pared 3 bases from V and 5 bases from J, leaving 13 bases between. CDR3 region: CASGFPTGLYGYTF. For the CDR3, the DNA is TGTGCTAGTGGTTTCCCCACAGGGCTTTATGGCTACACCTTC.

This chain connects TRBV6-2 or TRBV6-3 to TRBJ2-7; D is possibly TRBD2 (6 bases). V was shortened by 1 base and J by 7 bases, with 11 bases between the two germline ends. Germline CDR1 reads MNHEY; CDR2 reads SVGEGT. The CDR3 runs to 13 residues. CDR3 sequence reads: CASSYLGGGEQYF. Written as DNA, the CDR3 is TGTGCCAGCAGTTACTTAGGTGGAGGGGAGCAGTACTTC.

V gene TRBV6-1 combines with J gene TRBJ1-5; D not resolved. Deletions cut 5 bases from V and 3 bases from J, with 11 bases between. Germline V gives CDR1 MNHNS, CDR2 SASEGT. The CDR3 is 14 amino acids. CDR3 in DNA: TGTGCCAGCAGTCCTCAGGAGTACAATCAGCCCCAGCATTTT. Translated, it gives CASSPQEYNQPQHF.

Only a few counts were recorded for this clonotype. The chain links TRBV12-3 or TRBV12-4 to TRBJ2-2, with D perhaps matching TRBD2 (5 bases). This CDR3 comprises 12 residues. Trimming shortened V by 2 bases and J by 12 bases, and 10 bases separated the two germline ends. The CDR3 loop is CASSLSGGKLFF. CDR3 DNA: TGTGCCAGCAGTTTAAGCGGTGGCAAGCTGTTTTTT.

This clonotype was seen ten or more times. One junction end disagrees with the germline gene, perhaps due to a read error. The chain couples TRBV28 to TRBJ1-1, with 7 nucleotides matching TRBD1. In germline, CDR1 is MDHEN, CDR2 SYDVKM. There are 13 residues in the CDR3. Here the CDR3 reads CASSSGQNTEALF. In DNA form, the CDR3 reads TGTGCCAGCAGTTCGGGACAGAACACTGAAGCTCTCTTT.

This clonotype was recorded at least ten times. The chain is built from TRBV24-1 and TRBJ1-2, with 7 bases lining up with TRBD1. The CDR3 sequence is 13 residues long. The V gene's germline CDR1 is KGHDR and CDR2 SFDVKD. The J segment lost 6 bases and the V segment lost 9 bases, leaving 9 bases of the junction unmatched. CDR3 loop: CATESPGQNGYTF. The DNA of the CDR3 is TGTGCCACCGAATCCCCGGGACAGAATGGCTACACCTTC.

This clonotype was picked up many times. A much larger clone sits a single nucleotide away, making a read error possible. The DNA for the CDR3 is TGTGCCAGCAGTGAATGGGGGACGGGGCACCCCCAGCATTTT. Encoded protein: CASSEWGTGHPQHF. The chain has TRBV25-1 and TRBJ1-5, with D perhaps matching TRBD1 (5 bases). The length of the CDR3 is 14 residues. Germline V lookup: CDR1 MGHDK, CDR2 SYGVNS. Trimming cost V 1 base and J 10 bases, with 14 bases left between them.

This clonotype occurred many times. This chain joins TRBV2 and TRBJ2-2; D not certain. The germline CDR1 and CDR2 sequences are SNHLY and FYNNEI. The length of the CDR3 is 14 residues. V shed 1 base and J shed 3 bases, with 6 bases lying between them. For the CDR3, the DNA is TGTGCCAGCAGTGAAGGGCTGTACACCGGGGAGCTGTTTTTT. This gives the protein CASSEGLYTGELFF.

This chain's CDR3 is CASSPHTYEQYF. CDR3 nucleotides: TGTGCCAGCAGTCCCCACACCTACGAGCAGTACTTC. The V call is TRBV28, the J call TRBJ2-7; no firm D call. CDR3 length: 12 residues. CDR1 and CDR2 from the germline V gene are MDHEN and SYDVKM. Trimming took off 5 bases at V and 2 bases at J, with 7 bases between the two ends.